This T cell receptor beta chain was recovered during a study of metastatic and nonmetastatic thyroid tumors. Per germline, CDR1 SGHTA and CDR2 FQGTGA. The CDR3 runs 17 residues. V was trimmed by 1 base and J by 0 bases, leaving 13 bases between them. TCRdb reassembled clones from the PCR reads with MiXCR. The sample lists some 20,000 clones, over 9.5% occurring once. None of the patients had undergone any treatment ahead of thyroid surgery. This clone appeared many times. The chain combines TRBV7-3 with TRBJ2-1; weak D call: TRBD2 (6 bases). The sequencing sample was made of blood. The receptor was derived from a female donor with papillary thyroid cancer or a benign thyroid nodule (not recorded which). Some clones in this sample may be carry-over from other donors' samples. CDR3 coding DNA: TGTGCCAGCAGCTTAATGCCCCGGGGACTCTCCTACAATGAGCAGTTCTTC. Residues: CASSLMPRGLSYNEQFF.